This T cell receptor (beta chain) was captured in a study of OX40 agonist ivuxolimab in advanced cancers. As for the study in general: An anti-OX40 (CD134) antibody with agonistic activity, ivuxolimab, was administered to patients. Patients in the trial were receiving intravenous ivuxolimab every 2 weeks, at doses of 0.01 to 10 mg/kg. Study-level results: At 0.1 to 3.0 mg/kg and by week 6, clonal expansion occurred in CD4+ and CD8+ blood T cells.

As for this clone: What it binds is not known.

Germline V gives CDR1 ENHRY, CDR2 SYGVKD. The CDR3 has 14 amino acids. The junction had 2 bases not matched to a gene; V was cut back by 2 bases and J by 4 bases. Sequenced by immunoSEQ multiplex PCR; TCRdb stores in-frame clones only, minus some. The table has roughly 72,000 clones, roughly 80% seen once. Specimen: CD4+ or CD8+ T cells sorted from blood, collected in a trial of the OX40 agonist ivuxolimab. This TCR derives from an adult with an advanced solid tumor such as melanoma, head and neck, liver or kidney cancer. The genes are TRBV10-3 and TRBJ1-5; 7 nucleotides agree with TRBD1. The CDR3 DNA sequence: TGTGCCATCAGTGAGAACAGGGGAAATCAGCCCCAGCATTTT. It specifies CAISENRGNQPQHF.